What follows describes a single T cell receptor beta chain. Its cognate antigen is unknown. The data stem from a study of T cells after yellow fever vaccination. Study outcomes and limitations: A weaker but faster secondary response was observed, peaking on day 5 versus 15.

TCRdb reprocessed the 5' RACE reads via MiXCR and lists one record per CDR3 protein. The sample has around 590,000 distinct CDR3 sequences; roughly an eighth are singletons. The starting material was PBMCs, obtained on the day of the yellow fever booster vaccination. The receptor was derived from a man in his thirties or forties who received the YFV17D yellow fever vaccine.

The CDR3 here is CASKVLSNQPQHF. DNA of the CDR3: TGTGCCAGCAAGGTCCTTAGCAATCAGCCCCAGCATTTT. The rearrangement links TRBV2 to TRBJ1-5; D is unresolved. Germline lookup yields CDR1 SNHLY and CDR2 FYNNEI. Trimming cost V 7 bases and J 0 bases, with 7 bases left between them. CDR3 length equals 13 residues.